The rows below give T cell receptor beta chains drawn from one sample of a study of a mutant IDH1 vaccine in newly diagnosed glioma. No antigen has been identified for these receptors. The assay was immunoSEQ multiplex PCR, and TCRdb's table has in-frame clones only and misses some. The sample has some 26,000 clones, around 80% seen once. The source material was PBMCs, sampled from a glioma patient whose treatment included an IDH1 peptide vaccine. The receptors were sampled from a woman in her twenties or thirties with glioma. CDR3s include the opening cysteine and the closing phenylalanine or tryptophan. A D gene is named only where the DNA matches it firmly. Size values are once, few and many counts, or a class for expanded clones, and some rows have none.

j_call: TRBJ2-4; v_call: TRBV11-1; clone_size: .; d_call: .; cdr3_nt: TGTGCCAGCAGCCCCAGCCTGATACTAGCCAAAAACATTCAGTACTTC; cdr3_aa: CASSPSLILAKNIQYF
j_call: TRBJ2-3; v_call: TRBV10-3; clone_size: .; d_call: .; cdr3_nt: TGTGCCATCACGCCGCATCAGGCAGATACGCAGTATTTT; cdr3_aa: CAITPHQADTQYF
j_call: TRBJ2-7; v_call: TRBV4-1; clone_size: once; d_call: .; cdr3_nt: TGCGCCAGCAGCCAAGATTTCGGCAGAATCAACTACGAGCAGTACTTC; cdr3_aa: CASSQDFGRINYEQYF
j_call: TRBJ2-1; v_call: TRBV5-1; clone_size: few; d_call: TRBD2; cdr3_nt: TGCGCCAGCAGCTTGGGCGGGGGGGCCCCCAATGAGCAGTTCTTC; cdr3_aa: CASSLGGGAPNEQFF
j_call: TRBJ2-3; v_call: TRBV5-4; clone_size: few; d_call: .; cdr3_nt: TGTGCCTATGGGTCGACCACAGATACGCAGTATTTT; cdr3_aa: CAYGSTTDTQYF
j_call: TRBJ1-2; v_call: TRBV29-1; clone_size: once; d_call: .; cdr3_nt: TGCAGCGCTGGGACTGCTGGCCTCTATGGCTACACCTTC; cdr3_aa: CSAGTAGLYGYTF
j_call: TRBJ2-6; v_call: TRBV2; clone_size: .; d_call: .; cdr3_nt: TGTGCCAGCAGGCTAAATGCTGGGGCCAACGTCCTGACTTTC; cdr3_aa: CASRLNAGANVLTF
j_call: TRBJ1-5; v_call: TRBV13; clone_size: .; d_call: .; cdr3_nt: TGTGCCAAGAGGGGGAGCAATCAGCCCCAGCATTTT; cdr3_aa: CAKRGSNQPQHF
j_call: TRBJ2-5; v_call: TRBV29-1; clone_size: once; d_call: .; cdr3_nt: TGCAGCGTCCCCCCCCCGGGGAGTCGAGAGACCCAGTACTTC; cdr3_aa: CSVPPPGSRETQYF
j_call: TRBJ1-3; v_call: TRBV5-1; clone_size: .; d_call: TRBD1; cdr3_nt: TGCGCCAGCAGCGAGGGGGCAAACTCTGGAAACACCATATATTTT; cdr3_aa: CASSEGANSGNTIYF
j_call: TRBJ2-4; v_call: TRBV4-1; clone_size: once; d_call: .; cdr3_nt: TGCGCCAGCAGCCAAGAGGACGGTCTAGTCAAAAACATTCAGTACTTC; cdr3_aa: CASSQEDGLVKNIQYF
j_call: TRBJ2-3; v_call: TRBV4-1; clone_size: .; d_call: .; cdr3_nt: TGCGCCAGCAGCCGAATAGGAGGAAAAGATACGCAGTATTTT; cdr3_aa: CASSRIGGKDTQYF
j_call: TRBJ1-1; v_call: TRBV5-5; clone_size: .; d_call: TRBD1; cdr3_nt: TGTGCCAGCAGGCTCTCCCGGACAGGGTTCACTGAAGCTTTCTTT; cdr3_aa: CASRLSRTGFTEAFF
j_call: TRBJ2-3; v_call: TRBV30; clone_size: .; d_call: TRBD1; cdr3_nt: TGTGCCTTGGGACAGAACACAGATACGCAGTATTTT; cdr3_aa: CALGQNTDTQYF
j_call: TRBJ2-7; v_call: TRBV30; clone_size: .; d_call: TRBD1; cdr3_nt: TGTGCCTGGAGTCCGGGACAGGGGATTTCTACCTACGAGCAGTACTTC; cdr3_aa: CAWSPGQGISTYEQYF
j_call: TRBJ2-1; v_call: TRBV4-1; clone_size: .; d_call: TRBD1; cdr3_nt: TGCGCCAGCAGCCCCACTCAACAGGGACAGGGGGCGCGACGGTTCTTC; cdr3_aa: CASSPTQQGQGARRFF
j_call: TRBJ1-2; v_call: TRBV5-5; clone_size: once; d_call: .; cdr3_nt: TGTGCCAGCAGCCCCGATCCGCTGAACTATGGCTACACCTTC; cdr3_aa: CASSPDPLNYGYTF
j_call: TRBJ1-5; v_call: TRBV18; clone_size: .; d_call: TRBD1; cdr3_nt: TGTGCCAGCTCACAACAGGGGGTAGGGCAGCCCCAGCATTTT; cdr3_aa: CASSQQGVGQPQHF
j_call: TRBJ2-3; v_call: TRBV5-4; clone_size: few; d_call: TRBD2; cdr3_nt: TGTGCCAGCAGCTGGACGGGGGGGACGTGGAGCACAGATACGCAGTATTTT; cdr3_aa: CASSWTGGTWSTDTQYF
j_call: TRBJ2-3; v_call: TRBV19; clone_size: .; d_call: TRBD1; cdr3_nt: TGTGCCAGTAGTAGGGGGGGACAGGGGGCATCGGATACGCAGTATTTT; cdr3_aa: CASSRGGQGASDTQYF
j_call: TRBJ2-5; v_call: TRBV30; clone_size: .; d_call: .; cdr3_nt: TGTGCCTGGAGAAGAGACCAAGAGACCCAGTACTTC; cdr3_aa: CAWRRDQETQYF
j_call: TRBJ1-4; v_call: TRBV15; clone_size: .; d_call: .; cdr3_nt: TGTGCCACCAGTCTGGTCGGCGAAAAACTGTTTTTT; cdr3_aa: CATSLVGEKLFF
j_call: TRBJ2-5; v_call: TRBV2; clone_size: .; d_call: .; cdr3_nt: TGTGCCAGCACAGGACTCGTCCAAGAGACCCAGTACTTC; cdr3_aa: CASTGLVQETQYF
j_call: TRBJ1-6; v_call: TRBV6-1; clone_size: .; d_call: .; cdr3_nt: TGTGCCAGCAGTGAAGTTAACGACAGGAGGTCACCCCTCCACTTT; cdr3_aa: CASSEVNDRRSPLHF
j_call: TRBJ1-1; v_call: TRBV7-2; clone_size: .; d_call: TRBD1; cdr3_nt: TGTGCCAGCAGCGTAAGGGGGCAACAGAACACTGAAGCTTTCTTT; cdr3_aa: CASSVRGQQNTEAFF
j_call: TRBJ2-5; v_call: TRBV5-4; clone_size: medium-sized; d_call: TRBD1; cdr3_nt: TGTGCCAGCAGCCCCGGGACAGGGGGCGAGGAGACCCAGTACTTC; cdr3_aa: CASSPGTGGEETQYF
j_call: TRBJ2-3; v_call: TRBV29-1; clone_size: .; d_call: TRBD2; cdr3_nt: TGCAGCGCCGAGGGAGGGGTAGATACGCAGTATTTT; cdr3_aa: CSAEGGVDTQYF
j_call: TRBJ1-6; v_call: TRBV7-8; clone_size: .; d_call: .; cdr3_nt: TGTGCCAGCAGTATTACGGCCGCTCCCCTCCACTTT; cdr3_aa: CASSITAAPLHF
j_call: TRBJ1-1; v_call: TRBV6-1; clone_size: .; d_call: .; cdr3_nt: TGTGCCAGCTTTTACGCCCTGGGGGTGAACACTGAAGCTTTCTTT; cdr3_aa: CASFYALGVNTEAFF
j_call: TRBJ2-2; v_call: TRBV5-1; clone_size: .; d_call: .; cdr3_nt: TGCGCCAGCAGTTTTGTATTAGCCGGCACCGGGGAGCTGTTTTTT; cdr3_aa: CASSFVLAGTGELFF
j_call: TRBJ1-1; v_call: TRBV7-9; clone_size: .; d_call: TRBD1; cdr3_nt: TGTGCCAGCAGCTCAGACAGGGGGCGGACTGAAGCTTTCTTT; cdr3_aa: CASSSDRGRTEAFF
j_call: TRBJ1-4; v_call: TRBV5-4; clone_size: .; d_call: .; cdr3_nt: TGTGCCAGCAGCTTGTCAGGCAGGGATGAAAAACTGTTTTTT; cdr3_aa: CASSLSGRDEKLFF
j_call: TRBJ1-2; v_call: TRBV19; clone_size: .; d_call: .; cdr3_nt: TGTGCCAGTAGTCGAGCCAGGGACCTTAACTATGGCTACACCTTC; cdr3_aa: CASSRARDLNYGYTF
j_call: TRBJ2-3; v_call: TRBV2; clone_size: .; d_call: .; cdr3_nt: TGTGCCAGCGCCAGCCACTTCACAGATACGCAGTATTTT; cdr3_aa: CASASHFTDTQYF
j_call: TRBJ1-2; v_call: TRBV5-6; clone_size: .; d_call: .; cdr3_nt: TGTGCCAGCAGCTTGGCCCTAGGCGGGCGGATTGGCTACACCTTC; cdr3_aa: CASSLALGGRIGYTF
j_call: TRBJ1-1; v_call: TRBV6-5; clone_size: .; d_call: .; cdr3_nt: TGTGCCAGCAGTTACTCAGGAGGGAACACTGAAGCTTTCTTT; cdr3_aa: CASSYSGGNTEAFF
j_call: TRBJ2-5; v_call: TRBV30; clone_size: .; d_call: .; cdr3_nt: TGTGCCTGGAGTGTGAGCGGCACGAAGACCCAGTACTTC; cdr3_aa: CAWSVSGTKTQYF
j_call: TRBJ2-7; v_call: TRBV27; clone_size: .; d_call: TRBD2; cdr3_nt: TGTGCCAGCAGTTTATCACTCTCGACTAGCGGAGTCTACGAGCAGTACTTC; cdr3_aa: CASSLSLSTSGVYEQYF
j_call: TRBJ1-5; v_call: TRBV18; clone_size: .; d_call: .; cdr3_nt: TGTGCCAGCTCACCGGGGGGGAGAGGTCAGCCCCAGCATTTT; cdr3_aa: CASSPGGRGQPQHF
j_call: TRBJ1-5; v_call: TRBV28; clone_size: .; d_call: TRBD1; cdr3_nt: TGTGCCAGCAGTCTAGCAGGGGGACATCAGCCCCAGCATTTT; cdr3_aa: CASSLAGGHQPQHF